These 23 T cell receptor beta chains were all obtained from the same sample, sequenced in a study of identical twins. TCRdb redid the calling of the 5' RACE reads with MiXCR, one entry per CDR3 protein. In the table there are 510,000 or so distinct CDR3 sequences, around 15% of which are singletons. These same data were also listed under a study on yellow fever vaccine responses in identical twins.

The sequenced sample was CD4+ T cells sorted from blood. The receptors here all came from a woman under 30 in good health.

V gene TRBV5-1 combines with J gene TRBJ2-1; no firm D call. The V gene's germline CDR1 is SGHRS and CDR2 YFSETQ. The CDR3 consists of 14 residues. The V gene lost 5 bases and the J gene lost 10 bases, with 19 bases spanning the gap. CDR3 loop: CASRKIGQTQEQFF. CDR3 nucleotide sequence: TGCGCCAGCAGGAAAATAGGGCAAACGCAGGAGCAGTTCTTC.

This clonotype was seen more than once but under ten times. V usage is TRBV12-3 or TRBV12-4 and J usage is TRBJ2-2; maybe TRBD1 (5 bases). V gave up 3 bases and J gave up 5 bases, with 13 bases separating them. The CDR3 runs to 15 residues. The CDR3 protein is CASSFAGKETGELFF. The CDR3 nucleotides read TGTGCCAGCAGTTTTGCAGGGAAAGAGACCGGGGAGCTGTTTTTT.

Only a few counts were recorded for this clonotype. V is TRBV10-3 and J is TRBJ2-5, with TRBD1 identical over 7 bases. Looked up from germline, CDR1 is ENHRY and CDR2 is SYGVKD. The CDR3 loop spans 15 amino acids. The V segment lost 5 bases and the J segment 1 base; nucleotides outside the gene matches: 7. This CDR3 is CAISQQGTFQETQYF. Here the CDR3 DNA reads TGTGCCATCAGTCAACAGGGGACCTTCCAAGAGACCCAGTACTTC.

V usage is TRBV27 and J usage is TRBJ2-1, with 12 bases lining up with TRBD2. Germline CDR1 reads MNHEY; CDR2 reads SMNVEV (reference sequence). The V segment lost 4 bases and the J segment 9 bases; nucleotides outside the gene matches: 10. The length of the CDR3 is 16 residues. CDR3 in amino acids: CASSSRTSGKLVEQFF. The CDR3 region has the DNA TGTGCCAGCAGTTCTCGGACTAGCGGGAAATTGGTTGAGCAGTTCTTC.

The rearrangement links TRBV6-5 to TRBJ1-1; the D gene is possibly TRBD1 (5 bases). This CDR3 comprises 13 residues. Germline lookup yields CDR1 MNHEY and CDR2 SVGAGI. Trimming pared 2 bases from V and 6 bases from J, leaving 10 bases between. This chain's CDR3 is CASSYTRVSEAFF. CDR3 bases: TGTGCCAGCAGTTACACCAGGGTTTCTGAAGCTTTCTTT.

The chain combines TRBV10-3 with TRBJ2-3, with 9 nucleotides matching TRBD2. This CDR3 is 19 amino acids long. Germline CDR1 and CDR2: ENHRY and SYGVKD. Trimming cost V 5 bases and J 4 bases; bases outside gene matches: 19. As DNA, the CDR3 is TGTGCCATCAGTCGTCGGCTAGCGGGGACGGTCGGGGCCTCAGATACGCAGTATTTT. Amino acid sequence: CAISRRLAGTVGASDTQYF.

This clonotype was found a few times. V gene TRBV29-1 combines with J gene TRBJ2-1, with TRBD2 matching over 9 bases. The CDR3 runs 15 residues. CDR1 SQVTM and CDR2 ANQGSEA come from the germline V gene. The junction had 3 bases not matched to a gene; V was cut back by 1 base and J by 2 bases. CDR3 bases: TGCAGCGTTGAAGCGCTAGCGGGAACCTACAATGAGCAGTTCTTC. Translation: CSVEALAGTYNEQFF.

This clonotype occurred a few times. V gene TRBV29-1 combines with J gene TRBJ2-5; a possible D gene is TRBD2 (6 bases). CDR3 length: 13 residues. CDR1 SQVTM and CDR2 ANQGSEA come from the germline V gene. The V end lost 8 bases, the J end lost 5 bases, and 18 bases lay between the germline ends. The CDR3 spells CSTQRGGKETQYF. For the CDR3, the DNA is TGCAGCACTCAGCGAGGAGGGAAGGAGACCCAGTACTTC.

V usage is TRBV14 and J usage is TRBJ2-3; D remains unclear. The V gene lost 4 bases and the J gene lost 3 bases, with 17 bases spanning the gap. The CDR3 has 16 residues. In germline, CDR1 is SGHDN, CDR2 FVKESK. CDR3 DNA sequence: TGTGCCAGCAGCCTCCCCCCTGGTGTGCGGACAGATACGCAGTATTTT. It yields the protein CASSLPPGVRTDTQYF.

This clonotype was counted a few times. CDR3: CASSGREAKWGVEAFF. The CDR3 DNA sequence: TGTGCCAGCAGTGGGAGGGAGGCGAAGTGGGGGGTTGAAGCTTTCTTT. The V call is TRBV25-1, the J call TRBJ1-1, with D possibly matching TRBD1 (5 bases). From germline, CDR1 is MGHDK and CDR2 SYGVNS. Trimming removed 4 bases at V and 7 bases at J, with 22 bases between. The length of the CDR3 is 16 residues. Combining the CDR3 with reference TRBV25-1 and TRBJ1-1 gives the whole variable domain EADIYQTPRYLVIGTGKKITLECSQTMGHDKMYWYQQDPGMELHLIHYSYGVNSTEKGDLSSESTVSRIRTEHFPLTLESARPSHTSQYLCASSGREAKWGVEAFFGQGTRLTVV.

In this sample, this clonotype turned up a few times. The rearrangement joins TRBV7-9 to TRBJ2-7, with TRBD1 identical over 10 bases. Trimming cost V 5 bases and J 2 bases; bases outside gene matches: 3. Germline assignment: CDR1 SEHNR and CDR2 FQNEAQ (reference sequence). The CDR3 sequence is 14 residues long. For the CDR3, the DNA is TGTGCCAGCAGCAGAGGGACAGGGGCCTACGAGCAGTACGTC. Translating it yields CASSRGTGAYEQYV.

The chain carries TRBV10-2 and TRBJ2-1; 8 bases are shared with TRBD2. The CDR3 runs to 15 residues. Germline loops: CDR1 WSHSY, CDR2 SAAADI. The junction had 2 bases not matched to a gene; V was cut back by 1 base and J by 3 bases. The CDR3 loop reads CASSEYTSGYNEQFF. The CDR3 region has the DNA TGCGCCAGCAGTGAGTACACTAGCGGCTACAATGAGCAGTTCTTC.

The rearrangement uses TRBV6-5 and TRBJ1-6; no firm D call. Trimming took 0 bases from V and 7 from J, leaving 13 bases between them. The CDR3 spans 16 residues. In germline, CDR1 is MNHEY, CDR2 SVGAGI. The CDR3 DNA sequence: TGTGCCAGCAGTTACTCGACATCAGCCCTAAATTCACCCCTCCACTTT. This sequence encodes CASSYSTSALNSPLHF.

The rearrangement joins TRBV20-1 to TRBJ1-1, with 7 bases fitting TRBD1. With V trimmed by 4 bases and J by 7 bases, 9 bases remained unmatched. The CDR3 is made up of 13 amino acids. The germline V gene has CDR1 DFQATT and CDR2 SNEGSKA (reference sequence). CDR3 loop: CSAIPGGAFEAFF. As DNA, the CDR3 is TGCAGTGCTATCCCAGGGGGGGCGTTTGAAGCTTTCTTT.

This clonotype was seen at least ten times. The chain recombines TRBV7-3 with TRBJ2-1, with D perhaps TRBD2 (6 bases). V lost 1 base and J 4 bases, leaving 11 bases between the germline ends. The CDR3 contains 15 residues. Germline V gives CDR1 SGHTA, CDR2 FQGTGA. The CDR3 is CASSLSTSNYNEQFF. The CDR3 nucleotides are TGTGCCAGCAGCTTAAGTACTAGCAATTACAATGAGCAGTTCTTC.

This clonotype appeared a few times. The gene calls are TRBV11-1 and TRBJ2-3; 10 bases line up with TRBD2. The CDR3 loop spans 18 amino acids. Germline CDR1 reads SGHAT; CDR2 reads FQDESV (reference sequence). V gave up 1 base and J gave up 3 bases; unmatched junction bases: 10. The CDR3 spells CASSLVYSGTSVTDTQYF. CDR3 sequence (DNA): TGTGCCAGCAGCTTAGTTTATTCCGGGACTAGCGTGACAGATACGCAGTATTTT.

The DNA for the CDR3 is TGTGCCAGCAGTTGGACCTCTAGCGGGAGGTTCGCCGGGGAGCTGTTTTTT. Translated: CASSWTSSGRFAGELFF. This chain uses TRBV12-3 or TRBV12-4 with TRBJ2-2; TRBD2 aligns across 11 bases. This CDR3 spans 17 amino acids. J lost 6 bases, V lost 4 bases, and 10 bases had no gene match.

CDR3 sequence (DNA): TGTGCCAGCTCACCAGGACTAGCGGGGGCCTACGAGCAGTACGTC. As protein: CASSPGLAGAYEQYV. The chain employs TRBV18 and TRBJ2-7; 13 nucleotides agree with TRBD2. CDR3 length: 15 residues. With V trimmed by 2 bases and J by 2 bases, 0 bases remained unmatched. The germline CDR1 and CDR2 sequences are KGHSH and LQKENI.

This clonotype was counted many times. The chain combines TRBV5-1 with TRBJ2-4; tentative D call: TRBD2 (5 bases). Trimming pared 3 bases from V and 2 bases from J, leaving 15 bases between. Germline V gene data show CDR1 as SGHRS and CDR2 as YFSETQ. The CDR3 loop spans 16 amino acids. The CDR3 region has the DNA TGCGCCAGCAGCTCCGGGGAACAAAATACCAAAAACATTCAGTACTTC. This translates into CASSSGEQNTKNIQYF.

The table lists this clonotype with many counts. The chain recombines TRBV12-3 or TRBV12-4 with TRBJ2-3; D not resolved. V was cut by 3 bases and J by 6 bases, with 1 base left in between. The CDR3 has 10 amino acids. In DNA, the CDR3 is TGTGCCAGCAGTTTCGATACGCAGTATTTT. Protein product: CASSFDTQYF.

This clonotype was seen a few times. The chain joins TRBV28 to TRBJ2-2; D unclear. The CDR3 totals 14 residues. The germline gives CDR1 MDHEN, CDR2 SYDVKM. Trimming shortened V by 5 bases and J by 6 bases, and 13 bases separated the two germline ends. The CDR3 loop is CASSRRPGPGELFF. CDR3 nucleotide sequence: TGTGCCAGCAGTCGAAGACCCGGGCCCGGGGAGCTGTTTTTT.

This clonotype has just a few counts. This chain joins TRBV28 and TRBJ2-7; unclear D gene. The CDR3 runs to 15 residues. V was shortened by 5 bases and J by 3 bases, with 17 bases between the two germline ends. CDR1 MDHEN and CDR2 SYDVKM come from the germline V gene. CDR3 in DNA: TGTGCCAGCAGTGCCTCAGTGAGCGAAATCTACGAGCAGTACTTC. It is translated as CASSASVSEIYEQYF. The full variable domain, its missing parts supplied by reference TRBV28 and TRBJ2-7, is DVKVTQSSRYLVKRTGEKVFLECVQDMDHENMFWYRQDPGLGLRLIYFSYDVKMKEKGDIPEGYSVSREKKERFSLILESASTNQTSMYLCASSASVSEIYEQYFGPGTRLTVT.

The chain is built from TRBV16 and TRBJ2-1; 7 bases align to TRBD1. The CDR3 spans 15 residues. Germline CDR1 is KGHSY and CDR2 is FQNENV. The V and J ends lost 4 bases and 4 bases, in that order; junction bases with no gene match: 7. The CDR3 coding sequence is TGTGCCAGCAGCCCGGACAGGACTGTATACAATGAGCAGTTCTTC. This sequence encodes CASSPDRTVYNEQFF.